These 11 T cell receptor beta chains were sequenced from one sample in a study of CD8 T cells in ankylosing spondylitis. General study points: Ankylosing spondylitis blood appeared to be characterized by a TCR beta motif of 8 or 9 highly homologous variants.

No cognate antigen is known for these TCRs. One entry per CDR3 protein, called by TCRdb with MiXCR from the 5' RACE reads. The table shows about 420,000 distinct CDR3 sequences, with more than 20% occurring only once. Sequencing was performed on blood, either unsorted or a sorted T cell fraction (not recorded which). The receptors derive from a male donor with ankylosing spondylitis.

This clonotype showed up just a few times. At one end the junction does not follow the germline gene, possibly because of a read error. V gene TRBV6-2 or TRBV6-3 combines with J gene TRBJ2-2, with D possibly being TRBD1 (5 bases). This CDR3 contains 14 residues. Germline CDR1 reads MNHEY; CDR2 reads SVGEGT. The CDR3 coding sequence is TGTGCCAGCATAGGGTCAGGGAACGCCGGGGAGCTGTTTTTT. Amino acid sequence: CASIGSGNAGELFF.

This clonotype has more than one count but fewer than ten. The V call is TRBV3-1, the J call TRBJ1-6; no clear D gene. V was pared by 1 base and J by 14 bases, with 18 bases between. The length of the CDR3 is 15 residues. From germline, CDR1 is LGHDT and CDR2 YNNKEL (reference sequence). The CDR3 loop is CASSQGTATIPSLHF. The CDR3 coding sequence is TGTGCCAGCAGCCAAGGAACCGCGACAATTCCGTCCCTCCACTTT.

The chain employs TRBV7-8 and TRBJ2-1; TRBD1 aligns across 9 bases. The CDR3 is 15 residues long. Unmatched junction bases numbered 6, after V lost 3 bases and J lost 6 bases. CDR1 SGHVS and CDR2 FQNEAQ come from the germline V gene. The CDR3 DNA is TGTGCCAGCAGCTTCTCAGGACAGGGGTCCAATGAGCAGTTCTTC. It codes for CASSFSGQGSNEQFF.

The sample holds one count of this clonotype. This rearrangement joins TRBV27 to TRBJ1-6, with D perhaps matching TRBD1 (6 bases). The CDR3 has 14 residues. Germline V gene lookup returns CDR1 MNHEY and CDR2 SMNVEV (reference sequence). V lost 6 bases to trimming and J lost 7 bases, with 13 bases between them. As DNA, the CDR3 is TGTGCCAGCAGACTGAACAGGGCAAATTCACCCCTCCACTTT. Translated, it gives CASRLNRANSPLHF.

The chain uses TRBV4-1 and TRBJ1-5; 12 bases line up with TRBD1. This CDR3 has 20 amino acids. The germline V gene has CDR1 MGHRA and CDR2 YSYEKL. With 3 bases clipped from V and 2 bases from J, the junction kept 14 bases outside the gene matches. The CDR3 region is CASSQPLVGQGALGNQPQHF. The CDR3 region has the DNA TGCGCCAGCAGCCAGCCCCTAGTGGGACAGGGGGCGTTGGGCAATCAGCCCCAGCATTTT.

This sequence joins TRBV4-2 and TRBJ1-4; weak D call: TRBD1 (5 bases). V lost 3 bases, J lost 8 bases, and 19 bases lay in between. CDR1 and CDR2 from the germline V gene are LGHNA and YNFKEQ. The CDR3 length is 16 residues. The CDR3 loop reads CASSQAGVRRDEKLFF. CDR3 bases: TGTGCCAGCAGCCAGGCGGGCGTTCGTAGGGACGAAAAACTGTTTTTT.

Only a few counts were recorded for this clonotype. The rearrangement uses TRBV29-1 and TRBJ2-5; D possibly corresponds to TRBD1 (5 bases). This CDR3 region has 12 residues. CDR1 SQVTM and CDR2 ANQGSEA come from the germline V gene. V lost 7 bases to trimming and J lost 3 bases, with 12 bases between them. The CDR3 is CSASRAKETQYF. CDR3 DNA: TGCAGCGCCAGCAGGGCCAAAGAGACCCAGTACTTC.

CDR3 amino acids: CASSFPRGVDEQFF. In nucleotides, the CDR3 is TGTGCCAGCAGTTTCCCCCGTGGGGTCGATGAGCAGTTCTTC. The chain has TRBV6-5 and TRBJ2-1, with no clear D. The length of the CDR3 is 14 residues. Germline CDR1 MNHEY, CDR2 SVGAGI. Trimming removed 4 bases at V and 8 bases at J, with 15 bases between.

This clonotype was observed a handful of times. CDR3 loop: CASSYLGTFTDTQYF. CDR3 sequence (DNA): TGTGCCAGCAGTTACCTGGGAACATTCACAGATACGCAGTATTTT. The V gene is TRBV6-2 or TRBV6-3, the J gene TRBJ2-3; unclear D gene. From germline, CDR1 is MNHEY and CDR2 SVGEGT. This CDR3 is 15 amino acids long. V was pared by 2 bases and J by 2 bases, with 11 bases between.

This clonotype has just a few counts. The V and J genes are TRBV6-1 and TRBJ1-1; perhaps TRBD1 as D (6 bases). Deletions cut 7 bases from V and 1 base from J, with 13 bases between. This CDR3 region has 14 residues. Germline V gene lookup returns CDR1 MNHNS and CDR2 SASEGT. In DNA form, the CDR3 reads TGTGCCAGCAATAGACCGGGACAGAACACTGAAGCTTTCTTT. It codes for CASNRPGQNTEAFF.

This clonotype was observed at least ten times. The rearrangement joins TRBV20-1 to TRBJ2-2; 11 positions match TRBD2. The CDR3 totals 14 residues. Germline-derived CDR1 and CDR2 are DFQATT and SNEGSKA (reference sequence). J lost 5 bases, V lost 1 base, and 0 bases had no gene match. The CDR3: CSARGTSGTGELFF. CDR3 sequence (DNA): TGCAGTGCTAGAGGGACTAGCGGGACCGGGGAGCTGTTTTTT.